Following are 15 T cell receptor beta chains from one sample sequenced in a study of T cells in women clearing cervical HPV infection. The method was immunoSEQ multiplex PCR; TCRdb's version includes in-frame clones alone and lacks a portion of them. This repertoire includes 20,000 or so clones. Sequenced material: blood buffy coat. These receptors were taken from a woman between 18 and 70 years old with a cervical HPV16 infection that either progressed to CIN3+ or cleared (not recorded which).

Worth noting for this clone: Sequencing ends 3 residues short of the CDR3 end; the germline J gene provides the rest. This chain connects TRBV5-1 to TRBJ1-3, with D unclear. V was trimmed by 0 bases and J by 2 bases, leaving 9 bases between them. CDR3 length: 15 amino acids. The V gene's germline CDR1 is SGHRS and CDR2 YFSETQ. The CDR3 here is CASSLVAGAGNTIYF. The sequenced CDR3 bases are TGCGCCAGCAGCTTGGTGGCAGGAGCTGGAAACACC.

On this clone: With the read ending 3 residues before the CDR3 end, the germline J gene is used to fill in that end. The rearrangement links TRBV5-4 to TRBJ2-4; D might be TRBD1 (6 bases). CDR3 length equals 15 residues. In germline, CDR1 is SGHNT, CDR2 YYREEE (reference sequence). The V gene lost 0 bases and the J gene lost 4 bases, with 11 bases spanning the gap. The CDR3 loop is CASSLEGTIKNIQYF. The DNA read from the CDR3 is TGTGCCAGCAGCTTGGAAGGGACAATAAAAAACATT.

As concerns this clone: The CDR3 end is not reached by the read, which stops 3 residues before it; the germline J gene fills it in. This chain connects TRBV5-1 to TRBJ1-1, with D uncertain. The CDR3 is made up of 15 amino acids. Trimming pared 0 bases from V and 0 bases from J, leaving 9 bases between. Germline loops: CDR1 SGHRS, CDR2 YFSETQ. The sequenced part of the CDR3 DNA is TGCGCCAGCAGCTTGGAGGGCATCATGAACACTGAA. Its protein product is CASSLEGIMNTE. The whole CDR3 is CASSLEGIMNTEAFF.

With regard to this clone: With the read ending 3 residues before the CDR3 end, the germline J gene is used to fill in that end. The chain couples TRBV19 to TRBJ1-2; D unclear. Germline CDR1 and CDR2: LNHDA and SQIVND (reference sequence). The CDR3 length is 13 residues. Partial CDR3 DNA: TGTGCCAGTAGTAGTAGCACCTACAATGAC. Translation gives CASSSSTYND. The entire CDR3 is CASSSSTYNDYTF.

CDR3 protein: CASSPDRGLGEQYF. The covered CDR3 bases are TGTGCCAGCAGCCCGGACAGGGGTTTAGGCGAG. The chain couples TRBV11-3 to TRBJ2-7; the match to TRBD1 covers 9 bases. The read is 3 residues too short to cover the CDR3 end, so that end is filled in from the germline J gene. The CDR3 is made up of 14 amino acids. CDR1 SGHNT and CDR2 YENEEA come from the germline V gene. V shed 5 bases, J shed 6 bases, and the junction held 8 bases outside the gene matches. The full variable domain, completed using reference TRBV11-3 and TRBJ2-7, is EAGVVQSPRYKIIEKKQPVAFWCNPISGHNTLYWYLQNLGQGPELLIRYENEEAVDDSQLPKDRFSAERLKGVDSTLKIQPAELGDSAVYLCASSPDRGLGEQYFGPGTRLTVT.

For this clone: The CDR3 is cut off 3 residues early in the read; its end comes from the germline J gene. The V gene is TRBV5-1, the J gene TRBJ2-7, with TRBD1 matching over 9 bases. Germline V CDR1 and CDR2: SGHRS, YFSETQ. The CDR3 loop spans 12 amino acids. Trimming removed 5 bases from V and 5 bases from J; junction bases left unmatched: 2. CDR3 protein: CASRGTGNEQYF. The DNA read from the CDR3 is TGCGCCAGCAGAGGGACAGGGAACGAG.

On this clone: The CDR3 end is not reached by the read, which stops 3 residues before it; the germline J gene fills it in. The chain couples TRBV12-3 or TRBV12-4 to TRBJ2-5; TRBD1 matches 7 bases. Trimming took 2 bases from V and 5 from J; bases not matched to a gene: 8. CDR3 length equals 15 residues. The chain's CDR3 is CASSLQGQPGETQYF. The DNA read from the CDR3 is TGTGCCAGCAGTTTACAGGGACAGCCTGGGGAGACC.

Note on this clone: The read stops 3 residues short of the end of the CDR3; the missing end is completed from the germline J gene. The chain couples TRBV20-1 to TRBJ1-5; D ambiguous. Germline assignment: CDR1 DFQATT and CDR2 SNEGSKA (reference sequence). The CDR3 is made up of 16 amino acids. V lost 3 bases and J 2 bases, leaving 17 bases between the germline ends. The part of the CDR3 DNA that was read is TGCAGTGCTAGTGGCCCCGGGTTTGCGGGCAATCAGCCC. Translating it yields CSASGPGFAGNQP. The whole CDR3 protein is CSASGPGFAGNQPQHF.

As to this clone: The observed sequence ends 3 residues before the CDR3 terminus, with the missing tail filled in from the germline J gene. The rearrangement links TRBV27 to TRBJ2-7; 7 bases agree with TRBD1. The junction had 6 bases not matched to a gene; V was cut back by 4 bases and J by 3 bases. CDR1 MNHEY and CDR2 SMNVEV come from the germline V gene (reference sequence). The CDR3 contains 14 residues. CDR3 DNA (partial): TGTGCCAGCAGTTCGGGACAGTCAATCTACGAG. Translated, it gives CASSSGQSIYE. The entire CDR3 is CASSSGQSIYEQYF.

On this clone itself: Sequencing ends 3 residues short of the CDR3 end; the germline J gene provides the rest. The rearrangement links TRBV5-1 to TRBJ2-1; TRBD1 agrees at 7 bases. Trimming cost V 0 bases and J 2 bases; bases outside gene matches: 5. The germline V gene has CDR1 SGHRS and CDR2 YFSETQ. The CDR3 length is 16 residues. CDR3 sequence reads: CASSLVPGQTYNEQFF. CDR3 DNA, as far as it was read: TGCGCCAGCAGCTTGGTTCCGGGACAGACCTACAATGAG.

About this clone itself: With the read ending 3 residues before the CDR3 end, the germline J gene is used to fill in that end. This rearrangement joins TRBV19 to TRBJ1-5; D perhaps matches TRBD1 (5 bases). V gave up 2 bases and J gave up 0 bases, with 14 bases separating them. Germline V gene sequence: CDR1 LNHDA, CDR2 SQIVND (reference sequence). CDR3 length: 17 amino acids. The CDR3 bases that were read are TGTGCCAGTAGTATACCGAGAGGGGACTATAGCAATCAGCCC. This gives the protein CASSIPRGDYSNQP. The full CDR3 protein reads CASSIPRGDYSNQPQHF.

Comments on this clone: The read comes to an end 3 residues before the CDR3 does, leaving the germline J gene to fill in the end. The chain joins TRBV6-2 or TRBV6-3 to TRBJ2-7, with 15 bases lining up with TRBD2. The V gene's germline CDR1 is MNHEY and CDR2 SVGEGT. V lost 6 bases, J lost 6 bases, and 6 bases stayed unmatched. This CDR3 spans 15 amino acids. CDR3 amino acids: CASREPGLAGGEQYF. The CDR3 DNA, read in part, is TGTGCCAGCAGGGAGCCGGGACTAGCGGGAGGCGAG.

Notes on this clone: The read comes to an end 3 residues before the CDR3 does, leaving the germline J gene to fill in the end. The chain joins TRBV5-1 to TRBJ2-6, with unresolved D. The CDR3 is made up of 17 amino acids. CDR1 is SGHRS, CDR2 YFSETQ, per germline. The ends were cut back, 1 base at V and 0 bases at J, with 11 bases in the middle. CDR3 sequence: CASSLYSGTSGANVLTF. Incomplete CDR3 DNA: TGCGCCAGCAGCTTGTACTCAGGTACCTCTGGGGCCAACGTC.

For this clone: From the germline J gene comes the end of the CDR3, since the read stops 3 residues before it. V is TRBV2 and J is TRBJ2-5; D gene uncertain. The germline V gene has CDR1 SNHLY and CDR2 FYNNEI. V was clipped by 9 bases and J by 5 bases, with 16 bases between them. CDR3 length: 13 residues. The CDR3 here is CARPVFVRETQYF. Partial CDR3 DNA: TGTGCCAGGCCGGTGTTCGTCAGGGAGACC.

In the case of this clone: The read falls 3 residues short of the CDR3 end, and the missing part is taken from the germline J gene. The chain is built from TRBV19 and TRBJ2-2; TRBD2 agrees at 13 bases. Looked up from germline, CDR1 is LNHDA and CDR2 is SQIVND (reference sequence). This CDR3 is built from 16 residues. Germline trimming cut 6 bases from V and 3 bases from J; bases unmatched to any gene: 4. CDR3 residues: CASSTSGRAYTGELFF. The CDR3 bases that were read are TGTGCCAGTAGCACTAGCGGGAGGGCGTACACCGGGGAG.